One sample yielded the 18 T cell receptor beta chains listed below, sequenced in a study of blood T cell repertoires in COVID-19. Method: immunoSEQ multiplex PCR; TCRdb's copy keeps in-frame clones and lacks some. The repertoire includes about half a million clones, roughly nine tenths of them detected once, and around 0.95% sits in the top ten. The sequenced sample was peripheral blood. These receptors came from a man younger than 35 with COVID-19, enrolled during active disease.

As DNA, the CDR3 is TGTGCCAGCAGCTTAGCAAACAGGGGGCGTTTGATGACTGAAGCTTTCTTT. Protein sequence: CASSLANRGRLMTEAFF. This chain uses TRBV11-3 with TRBJ1-1, with 9 bases lining up with TRBD1. The CDR3 runs to 17 residues. The V gene's germline CDR1 is SGHNT and CDR2 YENEEA. V lost 1 base to trimming and J lost 5 bases; unmatched junction nucleotides: 11.

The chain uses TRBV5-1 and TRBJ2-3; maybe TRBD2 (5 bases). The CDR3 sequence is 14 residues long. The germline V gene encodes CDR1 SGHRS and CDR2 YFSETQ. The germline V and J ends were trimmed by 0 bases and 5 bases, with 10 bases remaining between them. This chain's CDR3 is CASSLDGGVDTQYF. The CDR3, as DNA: TGCGCCAGCAGCTTGGATGGAGGTGTAGATACGCAGTATTTT. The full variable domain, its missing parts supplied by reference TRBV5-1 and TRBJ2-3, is KAGVTQTPRYLIKTRGQQVTLSCSPISGHRSVSWYQQTPGQGLQFLFEYFSETQRNKGNFPGRFSGRQFSNSRSEMNVSTLELGDSALYLCASSLDGGVDTQYFGPGTRLTVL.

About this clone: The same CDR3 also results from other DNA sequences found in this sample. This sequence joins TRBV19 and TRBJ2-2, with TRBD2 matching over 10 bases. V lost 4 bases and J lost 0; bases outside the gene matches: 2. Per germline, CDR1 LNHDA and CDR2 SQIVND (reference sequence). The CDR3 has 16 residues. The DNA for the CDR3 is TGTGCCAGTAGTACCGGGACTAGCGCGAACACCGGGGAGCTGTTTTTT. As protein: CASSTGTSANTGELFF.

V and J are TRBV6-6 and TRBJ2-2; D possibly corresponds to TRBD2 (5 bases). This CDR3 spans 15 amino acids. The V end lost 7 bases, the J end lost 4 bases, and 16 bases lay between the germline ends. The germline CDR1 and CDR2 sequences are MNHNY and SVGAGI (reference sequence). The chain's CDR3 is CASTAYSAGTGELFF. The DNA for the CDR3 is TGTGCCAGCACCGCCTATAGCGCTGGCACCGGGGAGCTGTTTTTT.

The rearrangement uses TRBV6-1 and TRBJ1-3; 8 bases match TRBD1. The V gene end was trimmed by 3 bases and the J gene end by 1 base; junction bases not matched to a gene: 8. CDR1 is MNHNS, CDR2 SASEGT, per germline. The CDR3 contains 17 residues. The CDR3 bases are TGTGCCAGCAGTGACCGGACAGGGCGGCGGTCTGGAAACACCATATATTTT. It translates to CASSDRTGRRSGNTIYF.

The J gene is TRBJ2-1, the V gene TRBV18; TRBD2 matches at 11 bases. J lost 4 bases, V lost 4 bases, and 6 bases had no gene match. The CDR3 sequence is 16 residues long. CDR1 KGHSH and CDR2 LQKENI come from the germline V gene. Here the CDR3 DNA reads TGTGCCAGCTCACTCCATCCTAGCGGGGGGTACAATGAGCAGTTCTTC. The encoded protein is CASSLHPSGGYNEQFF.

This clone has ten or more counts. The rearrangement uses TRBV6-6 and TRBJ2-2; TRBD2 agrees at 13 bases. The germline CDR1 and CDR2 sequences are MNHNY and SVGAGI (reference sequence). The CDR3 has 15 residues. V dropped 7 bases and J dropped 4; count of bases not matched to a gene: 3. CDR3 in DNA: TGTGCCAGCACCCGGACTAGCGGGAGCACCGGGGAGCTGTTTTTT. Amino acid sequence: CASTRTSGSTGELFF.

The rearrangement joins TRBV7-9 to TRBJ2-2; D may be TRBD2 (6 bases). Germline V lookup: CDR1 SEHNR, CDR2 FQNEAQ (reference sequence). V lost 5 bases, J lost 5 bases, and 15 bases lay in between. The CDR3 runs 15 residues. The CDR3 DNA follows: TGTGCCAGCAGCCAAGGAGGGTGGCGGACCGGGGAGCTGTTTTTT. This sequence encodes CASSQGGWRTGELFF.

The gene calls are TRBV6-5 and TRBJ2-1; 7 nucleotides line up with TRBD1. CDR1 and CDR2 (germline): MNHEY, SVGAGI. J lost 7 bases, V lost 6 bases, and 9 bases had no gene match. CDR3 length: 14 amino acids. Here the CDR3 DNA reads TGTGCCAGCAGAACGACAGGGCGTAGGAATGAGCAGTTCTTC. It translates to CASRTTGRRNEQFF.

CDR3 in amino acids: CASSEGQGAYYGYTF. CDR3 DNA: TGCGCCAGCAGTGAGGGGCAGGGGGCCTACTATGGCTACACCTTC. V gene TRBV10-2 combines with J gene TRBJ1-2; 8 positions agree with TRBD1. Trimming at V came to 2 bases and at J to 3 bases, leaving 5 bases not matched to a gene. The CDR3 runs to 15 residues. Germline V gene data show CDR1 as WSHSY and CDR2 as SAAADI.

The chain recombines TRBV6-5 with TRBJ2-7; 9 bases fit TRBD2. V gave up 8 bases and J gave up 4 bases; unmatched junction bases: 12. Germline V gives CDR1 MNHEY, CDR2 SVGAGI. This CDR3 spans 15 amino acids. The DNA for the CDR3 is TGTGCCAGCTCAGGCGATAGCGGGAGCAGATACGAGCAGTACTTC. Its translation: CASSGDSGSRYEQYF.

CDR3: CASRPGGGARDTQYF. In DNA form, the CDR3 reads TGTGCCAGCAGGCCCGGCGGGGGGGCCAGGGATACGCAGTATTTT. The chain recombines TRBV7-2 with TRBJ2-3; TRBD2 agrees at 9 bases. The V and J ends lost 6 bases and 6 bases, in that order; junction bases with no gene match: 10. Germline CDR1 is SGHTA and CDR2 is FQGNSA. This CDR3 has 15 amino acids.

Here the CDR3 DNA reads TGCGCCAGCAGCTCCGGGACTAGCGGGGGGGATACGCAGTATTTT. Encoded protein: CASSSGTSGGDTQYF. This chain uses TRBV5-1 with TRBJ2-3; 15 bases are a match to TRBD2. The trim removed 3 bases at V and 6 bases at J, leaving 2 bases unmatched. Germline-derived CDR1 and CDR2 are SGHRS and YFSETQ. CDR3 length equals 15 residues.

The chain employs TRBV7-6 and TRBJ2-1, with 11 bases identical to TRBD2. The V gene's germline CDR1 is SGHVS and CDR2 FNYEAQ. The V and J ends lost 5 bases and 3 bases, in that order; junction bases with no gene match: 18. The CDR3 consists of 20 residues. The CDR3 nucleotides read TGTGCCAGCAGCCCTCTGCTAGCGGGGGGTCTTAGTACACTCTACAATGAGCAGTTCTTC. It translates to CASSPLLAGGLSTLYNEQFF.

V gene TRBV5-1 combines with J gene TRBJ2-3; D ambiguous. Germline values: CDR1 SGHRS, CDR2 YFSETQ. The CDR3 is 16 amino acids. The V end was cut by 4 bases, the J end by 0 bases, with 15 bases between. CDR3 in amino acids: CASSPSAGASTDTQYF. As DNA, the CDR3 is TGCGCCAGCAGCCCTTCGGCAGGTGCTAGCACAGATACGCAGTATTTT.

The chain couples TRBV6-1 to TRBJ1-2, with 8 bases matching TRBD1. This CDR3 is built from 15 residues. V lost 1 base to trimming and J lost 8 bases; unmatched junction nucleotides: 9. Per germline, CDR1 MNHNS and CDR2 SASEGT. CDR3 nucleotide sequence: TGTGCCAGCAGTGAAGGGGTCAGGGGGCGAGAAGGCTACACCTTC. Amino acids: CASSEGVRGREGYTF.

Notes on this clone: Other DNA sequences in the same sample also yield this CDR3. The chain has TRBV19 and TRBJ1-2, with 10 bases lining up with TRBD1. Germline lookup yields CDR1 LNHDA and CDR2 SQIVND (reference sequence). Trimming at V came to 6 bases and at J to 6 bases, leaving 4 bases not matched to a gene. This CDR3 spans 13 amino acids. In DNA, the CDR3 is TGTGCCAGTAGCTCCGGGACAGGGGATGGCTACACCTTC. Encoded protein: CASSSGTGDGYTF.

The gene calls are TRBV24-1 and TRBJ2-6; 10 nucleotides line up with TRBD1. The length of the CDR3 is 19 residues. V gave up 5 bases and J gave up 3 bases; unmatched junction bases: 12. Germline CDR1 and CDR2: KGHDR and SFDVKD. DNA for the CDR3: TGTGCCACCAGTGGCTCGACAGGGGGCGGAATTTTTGGGGCCAACGTCCTGACTTTC. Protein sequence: CATSGSTGGGIFGANVLTF.